The clone carrying this T cell receptor delta chain is medium-sized within its sample. This specimen comes from a study of gamma-delta chains in newborns, infants, children. TCRdb re-processed the reads via CATT. The sample holds about 3,800 delta-chain clones; approximately 2% are singletons and the top ten take about a tenth. The CDR3 runs to 15 residues. After removal of 1 base from V and 0 bases from J, the junction contained 8 bases not matched to a gene. Germline V lookup: CDR1 TVYSNPD, CDR2 GDNSRS (reference sequence). The receptor was derived from a child who was a newborn, infant or young child, either healthy, febrile or measles-vaccinated (not recorded which). The V call is TRDV3, the J call TRDJ1, with 7 bases lining up with TRDD3. Sequencing was done on a sample of blood. CDR3 in amino acids: CAFTRGIAYTDKLIF. The CDR3 coding sequence is TGTGCCTTTACTCGGGGGATCGCGTACACCGATAAACTCATCTTT.